The clone carrying this TCR beta chain was seen only a few times. The antigen is undetermined. One heparinised draw of blood, averaging roughly 0.12 L, came from each donor. cDNA synthesis used the whole RNA isolate, giving expressed TCRB sequences. Produced via immunoSEQ multiplex PCR; TCRdb's table is partial and in-frame only. The sample consists of 130,000 or so clones, about 10% of them appearing once. This sample stems from a study of beta chain features in type 1 diabetes. Points from the study as a whole: A moderate, significant TCRB CDR3 shortening appeared in type 1 diabetes across four CD4+ subsets.

The CDR3 loop spans 13 amino acids. Trimming removed 7 bases at V and 9 bases at J, with 22 bases between. Germline V lookup: CDR1 GTSNPN, CDR2 SVGIG (reference sequence). The TCR was taken from a man aged 25 to 45 with type 1 diabetes. The specimen was central memory CD4+ T cells from blood. J is TRBJ2-7 and V is TRBV30; tentatively, D is TRBD1 (6 bases). The CDR3 spells CALGFRPDSRQYF. In nucleotides, the CDR3 is TGTGCCTTAGGATTCAGGCCGGACAGCAGGCAGTACTTC.